In its sample, the clone carrying this TCR beta chain was seen a few times. The data stem from a study of early T cells in non-severe SARS-CoV-2 infection. For the study at large: Sequenced material consisted of bulk RNA (from unsorted whole blood), and chains were unpaired.

TCRdb reanalysed the 5' RACE reads using MiXCR and keeps one entry per CDR3 protein. The sample carries tens of thousands of distinct CDR3 sequences, 11% recorded once. This clonotype was sampled from an adult who was a healthcare worker with PCR-confirmed SARS-CoV-2 infection or an uninfected control (not recorded which). Sequenced: whole blood.

The CDR3 coding sequence is TGTGCCAGCAGCTCACTAGCGGGAGCCTACGAGCAGTACTTC. It translates to CASSSLAGAYEQYF. The chain carries TRBV7-9 and TRBJ2-7, with 11 bases lining up with TRBD2. Germline V gene sequence: CDR1 SEHNR, CDR2 FQNEAQ (reference sequence). The CDR3 has 14 residues. J lost 2 bases, V lost 4 bases, and 1 base had no gene match.